Listed below are T cell receptor beta chains from one sample, sequenced in a study of T cells in tumors and immune-related adverse events. Profiling relied on immunoSEQ multiplex PCR, and the TCRdb table lists in-frame clones only, not all of them. Among tens of thousands of clones, approximately 90% were seen once, and the ten largest hold 1.3% to 1.5%. The sequences come from lymph node tissue, collected from a patient treated with anti-PD-1 therapy. The receptor source for this set is a female donor with metastatic renal cell carcinoma. Each CDR3 is given with its conserved first and last residue. Each record gives: V gene, CDR3 length, D gene, J gene, clone size, CDR3 protein, CDR3 DNA. A D gene is named only where the DNA matches it firmly. Not all rows give a size; the values are once, few, many and, for expanded clones, a class.

V: TRBV11-2
length: 16
D: TRBD2
J: TRBJ2-5
size: once
CDR3: CASSLDYGGAGETQYF
DNA: TGTGCCAGCAGCTTAGATTACGGGGGGGCCGGAGAGACCCAGTACTTC

V: TRBV7-8
length: 15
D: -
J: TRBJ1-1
size: -
CDR3: CASSTNVGWSTEAFF
DNA: TGTGCCAGCAGCACAAATGTAGGGTGGAGCACTGAAGCTTTCTTT

V: TRBV19
length: 15
D: TRBD1
J: TRBJ1-5
size: -
CDR3: CASSITGTGRQPQHF
DNA: TGTGCCAGTAGTATAACGGGGACAGGGAGACAGCCCCAGCATTTT

V: TRBV5-4
length: 13
D: -
J: TRBJ1-2
size: -
CDR3: CASSFDRNYGYTF
DNA: TGTGCCAGCAGCTTCGACAGAAACTATGGCTACACCTTC

V: TRBV7-2
length: 15
D: TRBD1
J: TRBJ1-4
size: -
CDR3: CASRKTTGAAEKLFF
DNA: TGTGCCAGCAGAAAAACGACAGGGGCCGCTGAAAAACTGTTTTTT

V: TRBV14
length: 13
D: -
J: TRBJ1-1
size: -
CDR3: CASSLYGQGEAFF
DNA: TGTGCCAGCAGCCTCTATGGCCAGGGAGAAGCTTTCTTT

V: TRBV5-4
length: 13
D: -
J: TRBJ2-5
size: few
CDR3: CASSLDHGETQYF
DNA: TGTGCCAGCAGCTTGGACCACGGAGAGACCCAGTACTTC

V: TRBV19
length: 13
D: -
J: TRBJ1-5
size: -
CDR3: CASSILGNQPQHF
DNA: TGTGCCAGTAGTATACTGGGCAATCAGCCCCAGCATTTT

V: TRBV5-1
length: 13
D: -
J: TRBJ2-5
size: few
CDR3: CASSKRQQETQYF
DNA: TGCGCCAGCAGCAAAAGACAGCAAGAGACCCAGTACTTC

V: TRBV5-1
length: 16
D: TRBD1
J: TRBJ1-2
size: -
CDR3: CASSLAGTGVFNGYTF
DNA: TGCGCCAGCAGCTTGGCCGGGACAGGGGTCTTCAATGGCTACACCTTC

V: TRBV6-6
length: 12
D: -
J: TRBJ2-7
size: once
CDR3: CASSYSGSEQYF
DNA: TGTGCCAGCAGTTACTCGGGCAGCGAGCAGTACTTC

V: TRBV19
length: 15
D: -
J: TRBJ2-7
size: -
CDR3: CASSIGPTTNYEQYF
DNA: TGTGCCAGTAGTATCGGTCCGACAACAAACTACGAGCAGTACTTC

V: TRBV19
length: 15
D: -
J: TRBJ2-6
size: -
CDR3: CASSIGNSGANVLTF
DNA: TGTGCCAGTAGTATAGGGAACTCTGGGGCCAACGTCCTGACTTTC

V: TRBV20-1
length: 11
D: TRBD2
J: TRBJ2-5
size: -
CDR3: CSGAGEETQYF
DNA: TGCAGTGGGGCGGGGGAAGAGACCCAGTACTTC

V: TRBV27
length: 14
D: -
J: TRBJ1-5
size: -
CDR3: CASSNPTYYQPQHF
DNA: TGTGCCAGCAGTAACCCGACATACTATCAGCCCCAGCATTTT

V: TRBV30
length: 13
D: -
J: TRBJ1-3
size: -
CDR3: CAWSRGSGNTIYF
DNA: TGTGCCTGGAGTAGGGGGAGTGGAAACACCATATATTTT

V: TRBV14
length: 15
D: TRBD1
J: TRBJ2-3
size: few
CDR3: CASSQRGTGLDTQYF
DNA: TGTGCCAGCAGCCAAAGGGGGACAGGGCTAGATACGCAGTATTTT

V: TRBV6-1
length: 14
D: TRBD2
J: TRBJ2-1
size: -
CDR3: CTSSLAGAYNEQFF
DNA: TGTACCAGCAGTTTAGCGGGAGCCTACAATGAGCAGTTCTTC

V: TRBV2
length: 13
D: TRBD1
J: TRBJ2-7
size: -
CDR3: CASTRDRVVEQYF
DNA: TGTGCCAGCACCCGGGACAGGGTTGTCGAGCAGTACTTC

V: TRBV5-5
length: 17
D: -
J: TRBJ2-3
size: -
CDR3: CASSGTGTRKGPDTQYF
DNA: TGTGCCAGCAGCGGAACCGGGACCCGAAAGGGCCCAGATACGCAGTATTTT

V: TRBV7-2
length: 14
D: TRBD1
J: TRBJ2-2
size: -
CDR3: CASRGQVDTGELFF
DNA: TGTGCCAGCAGGGGACAGGTAGACACCGGGGAGCTGTTTTTT

V: TRBV5-4
length: 17
D: TRBD2
J: TRBJ2-7
size: -
CDR3: CASSSGLAGSISYEQYF
DNA: TGTGCCAGCAGCTCTGGACTAGCGGGATCGATCTCCTACGAGCAGTACTTC

V: TRBV30
length: 14
D: TRBD2
J: TRBJ2-7
size: -
CDR3: CAWSVLSGSYEQYF
DNA: TGTGCCTGGAGTGTACTTAGCGGGAGCTACGAGCAGTACTTC

V: TRBV6-6
length: 15
D: -
J: TRBJ2-7
size: -
CDR3: CASSYSNSPDREQYF
DNA: TGTGCCAGCAGTTACTCCAACAGCCCCGATAGGGAGCAGTACTTC

V: TRBV27
length: 13
D: -
J: TRBJ1-1
size: few
CDR3: CASRTPRETEAFF
DNA: TGTGCCAGCAGAACCCCGAGGGAGACTGAAGCTTTCTTT

V: TRBV19
length: 14
D: -
J: TRBJ1-2
size: -
CDR3: CASSIEASNYGYTF
DNA: TGTGCCAGTAGTATAGAGGCATCTAACTATGGCTACACCTTC

V: TRBV2
length: 16
D: -
J: TRBJ1-3
size: -
CDR3: CASSDFRGEAGNTIYF
DNA: TGTGCCAGCAGTGATTTCAGGGGTGAGGCTGGAAACACCATATATTTT

V: TRBV10-3
length: 13
D: TRBD1
J: TRBJ2-7
size: -
CDR3: CAISPGTALEQYF
DNA: TGTGCCATCAGCCCCGGGACAGCCTTGGAGCAGTACTTC

V: TRBV7-7
length: 14
D: TRBD2
J: TRBJ2-5
size: -
CDR3: CASSGLAGGRPQYF
DNA: TGTGCCAGCAGCGGGCTAGCGGGGGGACGCCCCCAGTACTTC

V: TRBV5-4
length: 14
D: TRBD2
J: TRBJ2-1
size: -
CDR3: CASSGGTKDNEQFF
DNA: TGTGCCAGCAGCGGCGGGACTAAAGACAATGAGCAGTTCTTC

V: TRBV4-1
length: 13
D: -
J: TRBJ2-2
size: -
CDR3: CASSQDYPGELFF
DNA: TGCGCCAGCAGCCAAGACTATCCCGGGGAGCTGTTTTTT

V: TRBV5-1
length: 14
D: -
J: TRBJ2-1
size: -
CDR3: CASSFGQNYNEQFF
DNA: TGCGCCAGCAGCTTTGGACAGAACTACAATGAGCAGTTCTTC

V: TRBV6-4
length: 14
D: -
J: TRBJ2-3
size: -
CDR3: CASSDRGGSDTQYF
DNA: TGTGCCAGCAGTGACAGGGGGGGATCAGATACGCAGTATTTT

V: TRBV11-3
length: 15
D: -
J: TRBJ2-1
size: -
CDR3: CASSQASRGDNEQFF
DNA: TGTGCCAGCAGCCAAGCATCGCGAGGGGACAATGAGCAGTTCTTC

V: TRBV28
length: 17
D: TRBD2
J: TRBJ2-5
size: -
CDR3: CASSPGTSGRWWETQYF
DNA: TGTGCCAGCAGTCCCGGGACTAGCGGGAGGTGGTGGGAGACCCAGTACTTC

V: TRBV5-1
length: 15
D: -
J: TRBJ1-1
size: few
CDR3: CASSPALGRITEAFF
DNA: TGCGCCAGCAGCCCCGCCCTCGGGAGGATCACTGAAGCTTTCTTT

V: TRBV5-1
length: 17
D: TRBD1
J: TRBJ2-5
size: -
CDR3: CASSPLPPTGGQETQYF
DNA: TGCGCCAGCAGCCCCCTGCCCCCTACAGGGGGTCAAGAGACCCAGTACTTC

V: TRBV10-1
length: 18
D: TRBD2
J: TRBJ2-3
size: -
CDR3: CASSDYLGTSVGTDTQYF
DNA: TGCGCCAGCAGTGATTATCTCGGGACTAGCGTCGGGACAGATACGCAGTATTTT

V: TRBV6-1
length: 13
D: -
J: TRBJ1-2
size: -
CDR3: CAILFGANYGYTF
DNA: TGTGCCATCCTCTTTGGAGCGAACTATGGCTACACCTTC

V: TRBV19
length: 14
D: -
J: TRBJ1-2
size: -
CDR3: CASSIDQDSYGYTF
DNA: TGTGCCAGTAGTATAGACCAGGACAGCTATGGCTACACCTTC